Described below is a single TCR beta chain sequence and its context. With 2 bases removed from V and 1 base from J, the gap between germline ends came to 18 bases. Germline V gives CDR1 DFQATT, CDR2 SNEGSKA (reference sequence). CDR3 length: 16 residues. The second PCR ran about 7 to 12 cycles with a sample-barcoded 5' primer and J-beta primers. The template-switch adaptor was a 5' adaptor with 12 random nucleotides. It tagged each cDNA molecule. TCRdb passed the 5' RACE reads through MiXCR, listing each CDR3 protein once. The sample carries about 930,000 distinct CDR3 sequences, approximately 32% recorded once. These data are taken from a study of blood T cells in healthy people across ages. These data were also reused for a study on T cells of mothers and their children.

The sequence came from a woman aged 40 to 49 in good health. The source material was blood. The V gene is TRBV20-1, the J gene TRBJ2-7; D could derive from TRBD1 or TRBD2 (5 bases each). The CDR3 DNA reads as TGCAGTGCTAGACCTATGGGGGTTCCCGGGTCCTACGAGCAGTACTTC. It codes for CSARPMGVPGSYEQYF.